Listed below are T cell receptor beta chains from one sample, sequenced in a study of sequential checkpoint blockade in melanoma. Here immunoSEQ multiplex PCR was the method, and the copy in TCRdb shows in-frame clones only, minus some. Of 9,500 to 13,000 clones in the sample, roughly 73% were seen once. Sequenced material: CD8+ T cells sorted from blood (inferred from file names), taken from a patient given nivolumab and ipilimumab in sequence. All receptors derive from a human donor with melanoma. Both conserved end residues are part of each CDR3. D genes are given only for firm matches. Clone sizes are given selectively: once, few, many, or a class where the clone is expanded.

clone_size j_call cdr3_length d_call v_call cdr3_nt cdr3_aa
NA TRBJ2-7 13 NA TRBV5-1 TGCGCCAGCAGCCCGGGACACCTCTACGAGCAGTACTTC CASSPGHLYEQYF
NA TRBJ2-5 14 NA TRBV9 TGTGCCAGCAGCGCGTCCGGGGGTTTTCAGACCCAGTACTTC CASSASGGFQTQYF
NA TRBJ2-7 15 TRBD1 TRBV2 TGTGCCAGCAGTGAAGGGACAGGCGTAACCTACGAGCAGTACTTC CASSEGTGVTYEQYF
NA TRBJ2-7 12 NA TRBV7-9 TGTGCCAGCAGCTTAGGGACTTACGAGCAGTACTTC CASSLGTYEQYF
NA TRBJ2-7 16 TRBD1 TRBV19 TGTGCCAGTAGTACGCCCCGGGACAGGCCCTCCTACGAGCAGTACTTC CASSTPRDRPSYEQYF
NA TRBJ1-2 13 NA TRBV7-9 TGTGCCAGCAGCTTAGGCCAGGGTAGTGGCTACACCTTC CASSLGQGSGYTF
once TRBJ2-1 13 TRBD2 TRBV9 TGTGCCAGCAGCGATCTAGCGGTCAATGAGCAGTTCTTC CASSDLAVNEQFF
NA TRBJ2-1 16 TRBD2 TRBV5-1 TGCGCCAGCAGCTTGGCCCTAGCGGACTCCTACAATGAGCAGTTCTTC CASSLALADSYNEQFF
few TRBJ2-3 11 NA TRBV29-1 TGCAGCGTTGGCCTGGACAGACAGTCTTACTTT CSVGLDRQSYF
few TRBJ2-5 16 TRBD1 TRBV19 TGTGCCAGTGTATCCCGGGACAGGGGGCGACGAGAGACCCAGTACTTC CASVSRDRGRRETQYF
NA TRBJ2-1 14 NA TRBV7-6 TGTGCCAGCAGCTCAAGGACAGAAGGGGATGAGCAGTTCTTC CASSSRTEGDEQFF
NA TRBJ2-3 15 NA TRBV4-2 TGTGCCAGCAGCCCCCAAACTAGCTACCCAGATACGCAGTATTTT CASSPQTSYPDTQYF
NA TRBJ2-2 12 NA TRBV30 TGTGCCTGCGGACGGGGGGCGGGGGAGCTGTTTTTT CACGRGAGELFF
NA TRBJ2-7 16 TRBD2 TRBV27 TGTGCCAGCAGTTCCCCGGGACTAGCGGGTCTGTACGAGCAGTACTTC CASSSPGLAGLYEQYF
NA TRBJ1-1 13 TRBD1 TRBV27 TGTGCCAGCAGTTGGACAGGGAACACTGAAGCTTTCTTT CASSWTGNTEAFF
NA TRBJ2-2 14 NA TRBV7-7 TGTGCTAGCAGCTTACGGTTCGGTACCGGGGAGCTGTTTTTT CASSLRFGTGELFF
few TRBJ1-5 15 NA TRBV12-5 TGTGCTAGTGCCCTTTCGGACAACTTCAATCAGCCCCAGCATTTT CASALSDNFNQPQHF
NA TRBJ2-3 14 NA TRBV2 TGTGCCAGCAGTCGGTGGGAGGTCTCAGATACGCAGTATTTT CASSRWEVSDTQYF
NA TRBJ2-1 16 NA TRBV27 TGTGCCAGCAGCCTTATCCTAGGTAGCTCCTACAATGAGCAGTTCTTC CASSLILGSSYNEQFF
NA TRBJ1-5 13 TRBD1 TRBV29-1 TGCAGCATCGGACAGGCCTACAATCAGCCCCAGCATTTT CSIGQAYNQPQHF
NA TRBJ2-1 21 NA TRBV7-4 TGTGCCAGCAGCCCACAAGTAGAGACAGACCCTTTTAGTAGCTCCTACAATGAGCAGTTCTTC CASSPQVETDPFSSSYNEQFF
NA TRBJ2-1 16 TRBD2 TRBV11-2 TGTGCCAGCAGCTTAGGGGCGCGGGAGGATTACAATGAGCAGTTCTTC CASSLGAREDYNEQFF
few TRBJ2-7 13 NA TRBV6-6 TGTGCCAGCAGTATCCAGGCTGCCTACGAGCAGTACTTC CASSIQAAYEQYF
NA TRBJ2-1 15 TRBD1 TRBV7-9 TGTGCCAGCAGCGCCCGGGACAGGCTGCTCGATGAGCAGTTCTTC CASSARDRLLDEQFF
NA TRBJ1-5 14 TRBD1 TRBV30 TGTGCCTGGAGTCCGCGGGACAGGGTCCAGCCCCAGCATTTT CAWSPRDRVQPQHF
NA TRBJ2-5 16 TRBD1 TRBV30 TGTGCCTGGAGTGTACCTCCTCGACAGGGGTGGGAGACCCAGTACTTC CAWSVPPRQGWETQYF
NA TRBJ1-2 13 NA TRBV5-1 TGCGCCAGCAGCTCTAATATAGTAAATGGCTACACCTTC CASSSNIVNGYTF
NA TRBJ2-3 15 TRBD1 TRBV12-5 TGTGCTAGTGGACCGCCGGGACAGACCACAGATACGCAGTATTTT CASGPPGQTTDTQYF
NA TRBJ2-1 16 TRBD2 TRBV7-6 TGTGCCAGCAGCTTTGGTTTAGCGGGGGTCTACAATGAGCAGTTCTTC CASSFGLAGVYNEQFF
NA TRBJ1-1 14 NA TRBV12-5 TGTGCTCAATGTGGGTCCGGACGGGGGACTGAAGCTTTCTTT CAQCGSGRGTEAFF
NA TRBJ1-2 15 NA TRBV4-1 TGCGCCAGCAGCCAAACTGAGCAGGGGCCCGTTGGCTACACCTTC CASSQTEQGPVGYTF
once TRBJ2-1 13 TRBD1 TRBV18 TGTGCCAGCTCACGTGCACAGGGGGATGAGCAGTTCTTC CASSRAQGDEQFF
NA TRBJ2-1 16 TRBD2 TRBV2 TGTGCCAGCAGTGAAAGGGGACTAGCTGGGGGCAATGAGCAGTTCTTC CASSERGLAGGNEQFF
NA TRBJ2-6 14 NA TRBV27 TGTGCCAGCAGTTTTGGACAATCGCCCAACGTCCTGACTTTC CASSFGQSPNVLTF
NA TRBJ2-2 15 TRBD1 TRBV27 TGTGCCAGCAGTTATGGGACAGGGAACACCGGGGAGCTGTTTTTT CASSYGTGNTGELFF
large TRBJ2-7 18 TRBD1 TRBV7-2 TGTGCCAGCAGCTTAGCGCCGGGACAGGGGTCGGTCTCCTACGAGCAGTACTTC CASSLAPGQGSVSYEQYF
NA TRBJ2-7 15 NA TRBV7-3 TGTGCCAGCAGCTTATCAGCGGCGAGCTCCTACGAGCAGTACTTC CASSLSAASSYEQYF
NA TRBJ1-5 15 TRBD1 TRBV10-2 TGCGCCAGCAGTGAGAACAGGGGGCAATATCAGCCCCAGCATTTT CASSENRGQYQPQHF